This T cell receptor beta chain is drawn from a study of blood T cell repertoires in COVID-19. The wider study: The United States, Italy and Spain provided the acute and convalescent COVID-19 samples.

As processed by the authors: The authors estimated nucleated cell counts from reference gene primer amplification. Measured with immunoSEQ multiplex PCR; TCRdb has only the in-frame clones, and not every one. D and trimming were read from the DNA, whereas the V and J calls and clone size are those reported in that table. The sample has around 140,000 clones; about 88% are singletons. CDR1 SEHNR and CDR2 FQNEAQ come from the germline V gene (reference sequence). This CDR3 is built from 19 residues. J lost 3 bases, V lost 1 base, and 12 bases had no gene match. V and J are TRBV7-9 and TRBJ1-5, with 10 bases fitting TRBD1. Material for sequencing was peripheral blood. This TCR derives from a human donor with COVID-19, enrolled during active disease. The donor label of this sample is uncertain. This chain's CDR3 is CASSLGQGTGVIDNQPQHF. In DNA, the CDR3 is TGTGCCAGCAGCTTAGGGCAGGGGACAGGGGTTATCGACAATCAGCCCCAGCATTTT.